The table lists the clone carrying this T cell receptor beta chain with a few counts. Its target is unknown. This entry comes from a study of shared clonotypes between healthy human individuals. Findings and limits, study-wide: Even with large depth, rarefaction showed that sorted-subset sequencing was incomplete.

Losses at the gene ends were 2 bases for V and 1 base for J; bases not matched to a gene: 7. This CDR3 spans 16 amino acids. Germline assignment: CDR1 MDHEN and CDR2 SYDVKM. Sequencing was at deep level. The authors split each subset's genomic DNA evenly across several immunoSEQ plates. Per sorted-subset replicate PCR, input was 200 to 250 ng DNA, representing around 29,000 T cell genomes. This table comes from immunoSEQ multiplex PCR, and its TCRdb copy is limited to in-frame clones, with some not included. This table holds tens of thousands of clones, under 65% found once. This TCR was sampled from a man aged 25 to 40 in good health. The sequenced material came from memory CD8+ T cells sorted from blood. As for subset: CD45RO+ cells pooled with CCR7-negative TemRA cells. The J gene is TRBJ2-7, the V gene TRBV28; TRBD2 matches at 8 bases. CDR3: CASSLPAGGSSYEQYF. The CDR3 DNA sequence: TGTGCCAGCAGTTTACCGGCGGGAGGTTCATCCTACGAGCAGTACTTC.